The rows below give T cell receptor beta chains drawn from one sample of a study of response to subunit inactivated influenza vaccine. TCRdb reprocessed the RT-PCR reads via MiXCR and lists one record per CDR3 protein. The repertoire includes about 240,000 distinct CDR3 sequences, 9% to 15% of them detected once, and under 10% sits in the top ten. Sequences were derived from non-naive T cells sorted from PBMCs, sampled less than 15 days before vaccination. These receptors came from a man aged 50 to 59 who received an inactivated influenza vaccine. The CDR3 runs from the conserved cysteine through the conserved F or W. D genes are given only for firm matches. Expanded clones are given a class, and other clones once, few, many or no size at all.

d_gene,j_gene,abundance,v_gene,len,CDR3nt,CDR3aa
.,TRBJ1-1,.,TRBV19,14,TGTGCCAGTCGAAGTCGTTCAGGGAACACTGAAGCTTTCTTT,CASRSRSGNTEAFF
TRBD2,TRBJ2-1,few,TRBV3-1,15,TGTGCCAGCAGCCCTAGTATAGCGGGAGGGAATGAGCAGTTCTTC,CASSPSIAGGNEQFF
.,TRBJ2-1,few,TRBV13,13,TGTGCCAGCAGCTTAGGCCTAAAGGATGAGCAGTTCTTC,CASSLGLKDEQFF
TRBD1,TRBJ2-2,.,TRBV10-3,17,TGTGCCATCAGGGACCCGGGACAGGGGGCAAACACCGGGGAGCTGTTTTTT,CAIRDPGQGANTGELFF
.,TRBJ2-1,.,TRBV4-2,14,TGTGCCAGCAGCCAGAGCAGGGCTAACAATGAGCAGTTCTTC,CASSQSRANNEQFF
.,TRBJ1-5,few,TRBV12-3/TRBV12-4,14,TGTGCCAGCAGTTTAAGTTGGGGCAATCAGCCCCAGCATTTT,CASSLSWGNQPQHF
.,TRBJ2-7,many,TRBV7-2,15,TGTGCCAGCAGCTTATACGGGAGAGGGGCCTACGAGCAGTACTTC,CASSLYGRGAYEQYF
.,TRBJ2-3,.,TRBV6-1,13,TGTGCCAGCAGTGAAGTAGTACTAGAGGTGCAGTATTTT,CASSEVVLEVQYF
.,TRBJ2-5,few,TRBV6-5,15,TGTGCCAGCAGTTACGGTTCAGGACTCGGGGAGACCCAGTACTTC,CASSYGSGLGETQYF
TRBD1,TRBJ2-4,.,TRBV3-1,16,TGTGCCAGCAGCCCCGAACCGGGACAGGGGGCGGACATTCAGTACTTC,CASSPEPGQGADIQYF
.,TRBJ2-1,few,TRBV29-1,14,TGCAGCGTTGCAAACGGGGCAACCTACAATGAGCAGTTCTTC,CSVANGATYNEQFF
.,TRBJ1-2,few,TRBV20-1,15,TGCAGTGCTAGAGAATCCGGGGGCTACGCCTATGGCTACACCTTC,CSARESGGYAYGYTF
.,TRBJ1-4,few,TRBV7-2,16,TGTGCCAGCAGCCCGATGGGGGCGGGAACTAATGAAAAACTGTTTTTT,CASSPMGAGTNEKLFF
TRBD2,TRBJ2-7,few,TRBV20-1,15,TGCAGTGCTTCGGGACTAGCGGGATTAGCCTACGAGCAGTACTTC,CSASGLAGLAYEQYF
.,TRBJ2-2,.,TRBV7-9,15,TGTGCCAGCAGCTTAGGGGCCGCGAACACCGGGGAGCTGTTTTTT,CASSLGAANTGELFF
TRBD1,TRBJ1-6,many,TRBV6-1,19,TGTGCCAGCAGTAAATCCGGGACAGGGGCCAGATCGTGGAATTCACCCCTCCACTTT,CASSKSGTGARSWNSPLHF
TRBD2,TRBJ2-1,many,TRBV7-6,17,TGTGCCAGCAGCTTAGAGGCTAGCGGGAGGGCCTACAATGAGCAGTTCTTC,CASSLEASGRAYNEQFF
.,TRBJ2-2,.,TRBV5-1,14,TGCGCCAGCAGTCCGGGACTGCGGGCGTGGGAGCTGTTTTTT,CASSPGLRAWELFF
.,TRBJ1-2,.,TRBV28,14,TGTGCCAGCAGTCCCTCAGGCGGGGACTATGGCTACACCTTC,CASSPSGGDYGYTF
.,TRBJ1-5,few,TRBV24-1,15,TGTGCCACCAGTGACAGCGGACGGCTCAATCAGCCCCAGCATTTT,CATSDSGRLNQPQHF
.,TRBJ1-1,few,TRBV4-2,16,TGTGCCAGCAGCCAAGATGGTGGCAGGGTGAACACTGAAGCTTTCTTT,CASSQDGGRVNTEAFF
TRBD2,TRBJ2-2,few,TRBV5-1,15,TGCGCCAGCAGCCCCGGGACTAGCCTCACCGGGGAGCTGTTTTTT,CASSPGTSLTGELFF
.,TRBJ1-1,few,TRBV20-1,13,TGCAGTGCCACCCGTCAGGTGAACACTGAAGCTTTCTTT,CSATRQVNTEAFF
TRBD1,TRBJ2-7,few,TRBV15,17,TGTGCCACCAGCACACCGGGACAGGGGATGGGCTCCTACGAGCAGTACTTC,CATSTPGQGMGSYEQYF
.,TRBJ2-2,many,TRBV12-3/TRBV12-4,13,TGTGCCAGCACCCTACTAGTAACCGGGGAGCTGTTTTTT,CASTLLVTGELFF
TRBD1,TRBJ1-3,.,TRBV7-6,15,TGTGCCAGCAGCACACGGACAGGGAACGGAAACACCATATATTTT,CASSTRTGNGNTIYF
.,TRBJ2-7,few,TRBV12-3/TRBV12-4,13,TGTGCCAGCAGAAGGGGGGGCCTAGGCGAGCAGTACTTC,CASRRGGLGEQYF
.,TRBJ2-5,.,TRBV7-7,13,TGTGCCAGCAGCCAACGGACGAAAGAGACCCAGTACTTC,CASSQRTKETQYF
TRBD1,TRBJ1-1,.,TRBV5-1,19,TGCGCCAGCAGCTCCCTGACGGGCGTGCGGACAGGGGGCCCCACTGAAGCTTTCTTT,CASSSLTGVRTGGPTEAFF
.,TRBJ1-1,many,TRBV5-1,14,TGCGCCAGCAGCTTGGCTAACACAGGAAACGAAGCTTTCTTT,CASSLANTGNEAFF
.,TRBJ2-1,many,TRBV20-1,16,TGCAGTGCTAGAGCGTTAGAGGGGGTCAATTCAAATGAGCAGTTCTTC,CSARALEGVNSNEQFF
TRBD1,TRBJ1-2,.,TRBV7-2,16,TGTGCCAGCAGCCACCGGGGACAGGGTATTGTCTATGGCTACACCTTC,CASSHRGQGIVYGYTF
.,TRBJ1-2,few,TRBV4-1,13,TGCGCCAGCAGCCAAGACCCAGGGACTGGCTACACCTTC,CASSQDPGTGYTF
TRBD1,TRBJ2-3,.,TRBV5-6,15,TGTGCCAGCAGCCCTAACAGGGGGCGCACAGATACGCAGTATTTT,CASSPNRGRTDTQYF
.,TRBJ2-4,few,TRBV19,14,TGTGCCAGTAGCCATAAATGGGCTGGAAACATTCAGTACTTC,CASSHKWAGNIQYF
.,TRBJ2-1,.,TRBV11-2,18,TGTGCCAGCAGCTTCCTAGGGCGACGTAGCCCCGCCTACAATGAGCAGTTCTTC,CASSFLGRRSPAYNEQFF
.,TRBJ2-2,many,TRBV7-2,14,TGTGCCAGCAGCTTAGGACACTCCACCGGGGAGCTGTTTTTT,CASSLGHSTGELFF
.,TRBJ2-7,few,TRBV4-3,14,TGCGCCAGCAGCCAAGGTTTTAGGGACCACGAGCAGTACTTC,CASSQGFRDHEQYF
TRBD1,TRBJ2-2,.,TRBV5-1,19,TGCGCCAGCTCCGGGACAGGTGTTTTCCTCACCGCGAACACCGGGGAGCTGTTTTTT,CASSGTGVFLTANTGELFF
TRBD2,TRBJ2-2,few,TRBV12-3/TRBV12-4,14,TGTGCCAGCAGTCCGGGGGGGGGTTCCGGGGAGCTGTTTTTT,CASSPGGGSGELFF
.,TRBJ2-5,few,TRBV7-2,14,TGTGCCAGCAGCCCGGACCCGTACCAAGAGACCCAGTACTTC,CASSPDPYQETQYF